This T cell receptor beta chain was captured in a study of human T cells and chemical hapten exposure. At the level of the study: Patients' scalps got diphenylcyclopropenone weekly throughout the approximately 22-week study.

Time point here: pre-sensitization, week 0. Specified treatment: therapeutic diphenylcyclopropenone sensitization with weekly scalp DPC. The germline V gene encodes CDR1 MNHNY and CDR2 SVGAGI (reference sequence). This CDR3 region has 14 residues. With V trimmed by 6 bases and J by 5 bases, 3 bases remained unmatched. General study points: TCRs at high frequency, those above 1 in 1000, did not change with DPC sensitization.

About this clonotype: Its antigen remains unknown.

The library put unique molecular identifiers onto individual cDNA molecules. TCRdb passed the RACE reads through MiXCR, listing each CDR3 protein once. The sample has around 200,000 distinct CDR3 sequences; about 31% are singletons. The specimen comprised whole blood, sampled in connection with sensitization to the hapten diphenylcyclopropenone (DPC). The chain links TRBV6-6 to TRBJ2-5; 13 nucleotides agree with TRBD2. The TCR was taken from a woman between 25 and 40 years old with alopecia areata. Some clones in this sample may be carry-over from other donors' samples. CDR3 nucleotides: TGTGCCAGCAGAACTAGCGGGAGGGAGGAGACCCAGTACTTC. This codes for CASRTSGREETQYF.